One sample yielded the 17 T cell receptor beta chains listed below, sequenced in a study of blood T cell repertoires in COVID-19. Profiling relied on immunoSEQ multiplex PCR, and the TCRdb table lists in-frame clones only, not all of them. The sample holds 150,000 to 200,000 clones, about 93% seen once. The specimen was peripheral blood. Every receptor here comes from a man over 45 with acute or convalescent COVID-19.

CDR3 region: CASSPRTGVLIQETQYF. CDR3 DNA: TGTGCCAGCAGCCCTAGGACAGGCGTCCTGATCCAAGAGACCCAGTACTTC. J is TRBJ2-5 and V is TRBV11-2; TRBD1 aligns across 7 bases. V lost 5 bases and J lost 1; bases outside the gene matches: 13. Germline assignment: CDR1 SGHAT and CDR2 FQNNGV. This CDR3 region has 17 residues.

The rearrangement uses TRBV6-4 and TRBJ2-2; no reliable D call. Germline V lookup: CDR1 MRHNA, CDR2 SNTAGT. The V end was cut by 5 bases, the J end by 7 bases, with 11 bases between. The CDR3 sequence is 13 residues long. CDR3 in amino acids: CASSIQDDGELFF. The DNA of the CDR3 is TGTGCCAGCAGTATCCAGGATGACGGGGAGCTGTTTTTT.

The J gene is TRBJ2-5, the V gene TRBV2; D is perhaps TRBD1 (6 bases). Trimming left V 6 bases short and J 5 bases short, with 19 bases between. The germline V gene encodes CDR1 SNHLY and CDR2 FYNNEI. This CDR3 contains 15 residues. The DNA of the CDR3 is TGTGCCAGCAGAGGCCGTCAGGGGTTGGGGGAGACCCAGTACTTC. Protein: CASRGRQGLGETQYF.

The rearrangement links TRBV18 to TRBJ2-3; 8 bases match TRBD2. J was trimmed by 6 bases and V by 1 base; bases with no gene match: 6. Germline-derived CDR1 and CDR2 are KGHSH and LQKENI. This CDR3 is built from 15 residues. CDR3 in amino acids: CASSPLGIAGDTQYF. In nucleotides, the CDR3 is TGTGCCAGCTCACCACTCGGGATAGCGGGGGATACGCAGTATTTT.

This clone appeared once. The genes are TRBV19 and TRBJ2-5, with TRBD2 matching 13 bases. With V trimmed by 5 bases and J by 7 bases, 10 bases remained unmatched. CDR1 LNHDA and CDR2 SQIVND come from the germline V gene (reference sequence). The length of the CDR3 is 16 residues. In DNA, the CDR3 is TGTGCCAGTAGTGGGTCCGGGACTAGCGGGACAGGGACCCAGTACTTC. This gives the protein CASSGSGTSGTGTQYF.

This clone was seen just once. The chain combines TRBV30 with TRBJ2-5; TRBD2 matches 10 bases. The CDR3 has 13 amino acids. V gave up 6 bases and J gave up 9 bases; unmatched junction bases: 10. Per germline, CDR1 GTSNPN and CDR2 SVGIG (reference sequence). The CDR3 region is CACGELAGAAQYF. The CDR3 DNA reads TGTGCCTGCGGCGAGCTAGCGGGAGCGGCCCAGTACTTC. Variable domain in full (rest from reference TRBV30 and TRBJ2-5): SQTIHQWPATLVQPVGSPLSLECTVEGTSNPNLYWYRQAAGRGLQLLFYSVGIGQISSEVPQNLSASRPQDRQFILSSKKLLLSDSGFYLCACGELAGAAQYFGPGTRLLVL.

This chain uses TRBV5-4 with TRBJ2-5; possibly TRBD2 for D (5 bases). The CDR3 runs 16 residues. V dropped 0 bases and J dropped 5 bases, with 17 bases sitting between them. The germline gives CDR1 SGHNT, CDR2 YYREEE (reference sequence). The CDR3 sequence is CASSLGGGLPWETQYF. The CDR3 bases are TGTGCCAGCAGCTTGGGAGGAGGACTCCCATGGGAGACCCAGTACTTC.

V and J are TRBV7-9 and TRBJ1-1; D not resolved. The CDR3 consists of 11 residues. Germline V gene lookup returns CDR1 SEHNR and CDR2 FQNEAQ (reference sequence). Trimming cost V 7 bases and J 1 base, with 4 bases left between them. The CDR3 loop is CASIRNTEAFF. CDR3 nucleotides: TGTGCCAGCATCAGGAACACTGAAGCTTTCTTT.

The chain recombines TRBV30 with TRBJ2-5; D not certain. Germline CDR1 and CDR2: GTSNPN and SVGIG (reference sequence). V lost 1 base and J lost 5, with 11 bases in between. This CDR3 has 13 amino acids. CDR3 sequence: CAWSAGSGETQYF. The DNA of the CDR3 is TGTGCCTGGAGTGCTGGGTCCGGGGAGACCCAGTACTTC.

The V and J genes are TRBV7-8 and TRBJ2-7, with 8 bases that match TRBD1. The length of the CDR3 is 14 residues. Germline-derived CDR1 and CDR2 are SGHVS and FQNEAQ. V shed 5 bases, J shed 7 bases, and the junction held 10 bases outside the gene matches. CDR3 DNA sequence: TGTGCCAGCAGCATCAAGGACAGGGAGCAAGAGCAGTACGTC. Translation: CASSIKDREQEQYV.

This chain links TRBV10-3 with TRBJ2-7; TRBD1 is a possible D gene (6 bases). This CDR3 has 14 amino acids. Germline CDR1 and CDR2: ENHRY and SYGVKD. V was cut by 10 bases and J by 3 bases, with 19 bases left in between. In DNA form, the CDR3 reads TGTGCCACCAAGGACAGTGGGGTTGGCTACGAGCAGTACTTC. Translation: CATKDSGVGYEQYF.

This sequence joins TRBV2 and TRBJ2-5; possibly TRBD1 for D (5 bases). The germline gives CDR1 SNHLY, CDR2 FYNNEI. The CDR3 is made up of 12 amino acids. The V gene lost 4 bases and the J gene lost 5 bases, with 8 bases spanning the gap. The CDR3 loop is CASSGTIETQYF. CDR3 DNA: TGTGCCAGCAGTGGGACAATCGAGACCCAGTACTTC.

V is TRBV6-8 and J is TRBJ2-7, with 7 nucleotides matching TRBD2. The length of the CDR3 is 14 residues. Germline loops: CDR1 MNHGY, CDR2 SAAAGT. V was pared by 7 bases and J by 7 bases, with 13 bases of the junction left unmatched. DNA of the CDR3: TGTGCCAGCATCTACTGGGAGGGGCCGGTAGAGCAGTACGTC. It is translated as CASIYWEGPVEQYV.

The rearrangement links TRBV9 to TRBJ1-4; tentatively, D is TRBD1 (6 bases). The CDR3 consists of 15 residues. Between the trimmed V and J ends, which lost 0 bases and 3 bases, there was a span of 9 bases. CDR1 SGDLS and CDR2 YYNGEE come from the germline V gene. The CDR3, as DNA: TGTGCCAGCAGCGTAGCGCCAGGGGCTAATGAAAAACTGTTTTTT. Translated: CASSVAPGANEKLFF.

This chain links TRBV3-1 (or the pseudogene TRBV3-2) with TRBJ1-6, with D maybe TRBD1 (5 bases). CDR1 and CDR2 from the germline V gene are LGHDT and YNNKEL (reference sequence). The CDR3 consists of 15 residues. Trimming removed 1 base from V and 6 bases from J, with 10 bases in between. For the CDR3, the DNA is TGTGCCAGCAGCCAAGGGGAGGGGTCTAATTCACCCCTCCACTTT. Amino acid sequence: CASSQGEGSNSPLHF.

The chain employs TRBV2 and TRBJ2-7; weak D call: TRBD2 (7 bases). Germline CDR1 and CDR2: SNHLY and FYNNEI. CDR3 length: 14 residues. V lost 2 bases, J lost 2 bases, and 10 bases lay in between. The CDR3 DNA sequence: TGTGCCAGCAGTGAATGGGGGGGGCCCTACGAGCAGTACGTC. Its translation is CASSEWGGPYEQYV.

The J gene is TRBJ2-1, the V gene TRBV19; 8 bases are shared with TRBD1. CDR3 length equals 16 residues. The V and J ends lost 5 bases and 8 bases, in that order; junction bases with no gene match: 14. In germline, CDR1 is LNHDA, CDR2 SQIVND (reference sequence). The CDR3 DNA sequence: TGTGCCAGTAGTTTCCTCCTCGGGACAGGACGGTATGAGCAGTTCTTC. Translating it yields CASSFLLGTGRYEQFF.